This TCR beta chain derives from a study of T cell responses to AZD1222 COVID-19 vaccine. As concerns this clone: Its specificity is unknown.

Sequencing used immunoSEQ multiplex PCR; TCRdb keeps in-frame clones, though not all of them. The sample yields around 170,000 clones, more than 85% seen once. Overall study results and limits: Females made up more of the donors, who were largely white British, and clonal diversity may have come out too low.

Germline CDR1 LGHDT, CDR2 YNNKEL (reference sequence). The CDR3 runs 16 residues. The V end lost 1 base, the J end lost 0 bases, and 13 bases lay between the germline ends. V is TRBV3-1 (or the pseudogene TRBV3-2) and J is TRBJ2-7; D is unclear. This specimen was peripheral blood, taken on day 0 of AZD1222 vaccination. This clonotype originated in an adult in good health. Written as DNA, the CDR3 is TGTGCCAGCAGCCAAGGAATAGAGAGGAGCTCCTACGAGCAGTACTTC. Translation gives CASSQGIERSSYEQYF.